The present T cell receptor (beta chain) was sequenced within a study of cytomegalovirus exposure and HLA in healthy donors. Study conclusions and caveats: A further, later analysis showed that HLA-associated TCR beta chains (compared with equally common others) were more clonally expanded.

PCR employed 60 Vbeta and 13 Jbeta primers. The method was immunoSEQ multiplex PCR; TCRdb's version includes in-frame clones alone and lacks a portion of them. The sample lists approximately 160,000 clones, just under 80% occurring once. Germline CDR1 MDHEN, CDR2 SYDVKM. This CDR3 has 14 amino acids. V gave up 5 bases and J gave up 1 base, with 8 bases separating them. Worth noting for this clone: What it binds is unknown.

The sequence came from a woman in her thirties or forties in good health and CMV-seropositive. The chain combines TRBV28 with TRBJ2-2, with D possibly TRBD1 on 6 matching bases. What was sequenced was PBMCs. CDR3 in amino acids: CASSEGGNTGELFF. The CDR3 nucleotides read TGTGCCAGCAGTGAAGGGGGGAACACCGGGGAGCTGTTTTTT.